This entry lists 24 T cell receptor beta chains sequenced from one sample in a study of PD-1 blockade in classical Hodgkin lymphoma. Only in-frame clones appear in the TCRdb table, and some are missing; sequencing was by immunoSEQ multiplex PCR. The sample comprises approximately 31,000 clones, 94% of which are singletons, and 2.3% rests with the top ten. The time point denotes: newly diagnosed, previously untreated cHL patient sample. Source material: peripheral blood mononuclear cells (PBMCs). Receptors originate from a human donor with classical Hodgkin lymphoma.

The chain recombines TRBV27 with TRBJ1-1; D is unresolved. V was clipped by 6 bases and J by 3 bases, with 17 bases between them. The CDR3 has 15 residues. Germline V gene data show CDR1 as MNHEY and CDR2 as SMNVEV (reference sequence). The CDR3 DNA sequence: TGTGCCAGCAGCGTACGTTACCACGGTGACACTGAAGCTTTCTTT. It yields the protein CASSVRYHGDTEAFF.

The chain recombines TRBV30 with TRBJ1-4; 9 bases fit TRBD1. The germline V gene has CDR1 GTSNPN and CDR2 SVGIG (reference sequence). V lost 5 bases to trimming and J lost 7 bases; unmatched junction nucleotides: 8. CDR3 size: 14 residues. CDR3 region: CAWDLQGAGEKLFF. In DNA form, the CDR3 reads TGTGCCTGGGACCTACAGGGGGCCGGTGAAAAACTGTTTTTT. The complete variable domain, with remaining parts taken from reference TRBV30 and TRBJ1-4, reads SQTIHQWPATLVQPVGSPLSLECTVEGTSNPNLYWYRQAAGRGLQLLFYSVGIGQISSEVPQNLSASRPQDRQFILSSKKLLLSDSGFYLCAWDLQGAGEKLFFGSGTQLSVL.

The genes are TRBV19 and TRBJ1-6; 10 positions match TRBD1. CDR1 and CDR2 (germline): LNHDA, SQIVND (reference sequence). The CDR3 spans 19 residues. J gave up 7 bases and V 3 bases, and 15 bases lay outside the gene matches. The CDR3 is CASSITGQGIGYLNSPLHF. CDR3 DNA: TGTGCCAGTAGTATCACGGGACAGGGGATTGGCTACCTCAATTCACCCCTCCACTTT.

The chain combines TRBV28 with TRBJ1-5; D unclear. Trimming left V 3 bases short and J 0 bases short, with 9 bases between. The germline gives CDR1 MDHEN, CDR2 SYDVKM. CDR3 length: 15 amino acids. CDR3 nucleotide sequence: TGTGCCAGCAGTTTTCTCCAGGATAGCAATCAGCCCCAGCATTTT. This sequence encodes CASSFLQDSNQPQHF.

The genes are TRBV2 and TRBJ1-2, with D possibly matching TRBD1 (6 bases). Deletions cut 7 bases from V and 8 bases from J, with 14 bases between. Germline values: CDR1 SNHLY, CDR2 FYNNEI. This CDR3 is built from 12 residues. The CDR3 here is CASTQGWEGYTF. CDR3 DNA sequence: TGTGCCAGCACCCAGGGGTGGGAGGGCTACACCTTC.

The rearrangement links TRBV11-3 to TRBJ2-1; TRBD1 matches at 11 bases. CDR1 and CDR2 from the germline V gene are SGHNT and YENEEA. Trimming removed 4 bases from V and 0 bases from J; junction bases left unmatched: 8. This CDR3 region has 18 residues. In DNA, the CDR3 is TGTGCCAGCAGCTCGTCTAGGGACAGGGGGTTCTCCTACAATGAGCAGTTCTTC. Translating it yields CASSSSRDRGFSYNEQFF.

The chain is built from TRBV15 and TRBJ2-3; possibly TRBD1 for D (6 bases). Germline CDR1 LNHNV, CDR2 YYDKDF (reference sequence). V lost 4 bases and J lost 2, with 22 bases in between. This CDR3 has 18 amino acids. The CDR3 here is CATSNPVRGSEVTDTQYF. The CDR3 bases are TGTGCCACCAGCAACCCCGTAAGGGGGTCCGAAGTCACAGATACGCAGTATTTT.

The CDR3 protein is CASSESVANEQFF. The CDR3 DNA sequence: TGTGCCAGCTCAGAGTCGGTCGCTAATGAGCAGTTCTTC. V gene TRBV18 combines with J gene TRBJ2-1; D gene unclear. V gave up 5 bases and J gave up 7 bases, with 12 bases separating them. The CDR3 spans 13 residues. CDR1 and CDR2 from the germline V gene are KGHSH and LQKENI.

The V and J genes are TRBV5-5 and TRBJ1-1, with D maybe TRBD1 (5 bases). The ends were cut back, 4 bases at V and 7 bases at J, with 23 bases in the middle. CDR1 SGHKS and CDR2 YYEKEE come from the germline V gene (reference sequence). The CDR3 has 16 residues. CDR3 sequence (DNA): TGTGCCAGCAGCCCGGAACCCGGGACGTATGAAATTGAAGCTTTCTTT. It specifies CASSPEPGTYEIEAFF.

This clone was seen a single time. This chain connects TRBV7-2 to TRBJ1-3; no reliable D call. CDR3 length: 16 residues. Trimming stripped 3 bases from V and 0 bases from J, with 12 bases between. Per the germline V gene, CDR1 is SGHTA and CDR2 is FQGNSA. DNA of the CDR3: TGTGCCAGCAGCTTGGGCCCATCCATCTCTGGAAACACCATATATTTT. Its protein is CASSLGPSISGNTIYF.

The rearrangement joins TRBV25-1 to TRBJ1-4; unclear D gene. CDR1 is MGHDK and CDR2 is SYGVNS in the germline V gene. The CDR3 contains 15 residues. With 7 bases removed from V and 8 bases from J, the gap between germline ends came to 20 bases. The DNA of the CDR3 is TGTGCCAGCACCGACGGACTCCGGGCCCGGGAAAAACTGTTTTTT. Protein: CASTDGLRAREKLFF. The full variable domain, rest sourced from reference TRBV25-1 and TRBJ1-4, is EADIYQTPRYLVIGTGKKITLECSQTMGHDKMYWYQQDPGMELHLIHYSYGVNSTEKGDLSSESTVSRIRTEHFPLTLESARPSHTSQYLCASTDGLRAREKLFFGSGTQLSVL.

This clone is a singleton in its sample. This chain joins TRBV19 and TRBJ2-2; possibly TRBD1 for D (5 bases). The CDR3 is 14 amino acids. Germline V gene sequence: CDR1 LNHDA, CDR2 SQIVND (reference sequence). The V end lost 6 bases, the J end lost 0 bases, and 8 bases lay between the germline ends. CDR3 DNA sequence: TGTGCCAGTAGCAGGGTAACGAACACCGGGGAGCTGTTTTTT. Its protein product is CASSRVTNTGELFF.

CDR3: CASSFGEVQPQHF. The DNA for the CDR3 is TGTGCCAGTAGTTTCGGGGAAGTTCAGCCCCAGCATTTT. This chain links TRBV19 with TRBJ1-5; D not certain. Trimming left V 5 bases short and J 6 bases short, with 11 bases between. Germline V gene lookup returns CDR1 LNHDA and CDR2 SQIVND (reference sequence). The CDR3 is made up of 13 amino acids.

The V and J genes are TRBV27 and TRBJ2-2; D is unclear. The germline V gene encodes CDR1 MNHEY and CDR2 SMNVEV (reference sequence). The ends were cut back, 5 bases at V and 7 bases at J, with 5 bases in the middle. The CDR3 loop spans 11 amino acids. DNA of the CDR3: TGTGCCAGCAGTATCTACGGGGAGCTGTTTTTT. Amino acids: CASSIYGELFF.

The gene calls are TRBV15 and TRBJ1-2, with a possible D match to TRBD1 (5 bases). The germline V gene encodes CDR1 LNHNV and CDR2 YYDKDF (reference sequence). This CDR3 contains 14 residues. V lost 5 bases to trimming and J lost 9 bases, with 19 bases between them. CDR3 bases: TGTGCCACCAGCGGGGGAGGGGCTACGGCGAGCTACACCTTC. Translated, it gives CATSGGGATASYTF.

This chain uses TRBV11-2 with TRBJ2-7; TRBD1 is a possible D gene (7 bases). Germline values: CDR1 SGHAT, CDR2 FQNNGV. V was cut by 1 base and J by 2 bases, with 15 bases left in between. The CDR3 length is 16 residues. The CDR3 region has the DNA TGTGCCAGCAGCTTAGGGGGGGACAGTCGAACCTACGAGCAGTACTTC. The encoded protein is CASSLGGDSRTYEQYF.

This chain uses TRBV29-1 with TRBJ2-7; D unclear. CDR1 and CDR2 from the germline V gene are SQVTM and ANQGSEA. The CDR3 is 17 amino acids. Trimming cost V 7 bases and J 2 bases, with 27 bases left between them. In DNA form, the CDR3 reads TGCAGCGCAAGGGTTAGGATACCTATGAGGATTACCTACGAGCAGTACTTC. It codes for CSARVRIPMRITYEQYF.

V gene TRBV7-9 combines with J gene TRBJ1-1; 9 nucleotides match TRBD1. CDR1 and CDR2 (germline): SEHNR, FQNEAQ (reference sequence). The CDR3 totals 18 residues. The junction had 13 bases not matched to a gene; V was cut back by 4 bases and J by 1 base. The CDR3 DNA follows: TGTGCCAGCAGCTCGACGATTTACAGGGGGCGCGAGAACACTGAAGCTTTCTTT. This translates into CASSSTIYRGRENTEAFF.

V is TRBV5-4 and J is TRBJ2-1; tentative D call: TRBD1 (6 bases). Per the germline V gene, CDR1 is SGHNT and CDR2 is YYREEE (reference sequence). V was shortened by 4 bases and J by 6 bases, with 20 bases between the two germline ends. The CDR3 covers 16 residues. This chain's CDR3 is CASSRPTGMMGNEQFF. CDR3 bases: TGTGCCAGCAGCCGCCCAACAGGGATGATGGGCAATGAGCAGTTCTTC.

The chain combines TRBV5-5 with TRBJ1-2; possibly TRBD1 for D (6 bases). This CDR3 region has 19 residues. V was trimmed by 1 base and J by 2 bases, leaving 24 bases between them. Germline V CDR1 and CDR2: SGHKS, YYEKEE (reference sequence). The CDR3 DNA sequence: TGTGCCAGCAGCTTGATAACGCCCCGTGGGGGGGGCCAAAACTATGGCTACACCTTC. Translating gives CASSLITPRGGGQNYGYTF.

The CDR3 loop reads CASSAAPDSPLHF. CDR3 nucleotides: TGTGCCAGCAGCGCGGCTCCAGATTCACCCCTCCACTTT. V usage is TRBV5-4 and J usage is TRBJ1-6; D remains unclear. The CDR3 has 13 residues. Germline V gene lookup returns CDR1 SGHNT and CDR2 YYREEE (reference sequence). V was clipped by 4 bases and J by 8 bases, with 10 bases between them.

For this clone: Mismatch with germline at one junction end may stem from a read error. The rearrangement uses TRBV5-1 and TRBJ1-5; D uncertain. This CDR3 is 15 amino acids long. Looked up from germline, CDR1 is SGHRS and CDR2 is YFSETQ. The CDR3 region is CASRLDPYSNQPQHF. The CDR3 DNA reads as TGCGCCAGCAGATTGGACCCTTATAGCAATCAGCCCCAGCATTTT.

This chain uses TRBV7-6 with TRBJ2-7; D is uncertain. The germline V gene has CDR1 SGHVS and CDR2 FNYEAQ. With 0 bases removed from V and 2 bases from J, the gap between germline ends came to 5 bases. The CDR3 runs to 13 residues. CDR3 bases: TGTGCCAGCAGCTTAGCGGCGGCCTACGAGCAGTACTTC. It specifies CASSLAAAYEQYF. The variable domain in full, with the rest retrieved from reference TRBV7-6 and TRBJ2-7, is GAGVSQSPRYKVTKRGQDVALRCDPISGHVSLYWYRQALGQGPEFLTYFNYEAQQDKSGLPNDRFSAERPEGSISTLTIQRTEQRDSAMYRCASSLAAAYEQYFGPGTRLTVT.

The chain has TRBV5-1 and TRBJ2-7; 13 bases are shared with TRBD2. Germline V gene sequence: CDR1 SGHRS, CDR2 YFSETQ. The CDR3 covers 14 residues. The V gene end was trimmed by 7 bases and the J gene end by 2 bases; junction bases not matched to a gene: 3. DNA for the CDR3: TGCGCCAGCGGCGGACTAGCGGGGGCCTACGAGCAGTACTTC. Protein sequence: CASGGLAGAYEQYF. Together with reference TRBV5-1 and TRBJ2-7, the CDR3 gives the full variable domain: KAGVTQTPRYLIKTRGQQVTLSCSPISGHRSVSWYQQTPGQGLQFLFEYFSETQRNKGNFPGRFSGRQFSNSRSEMNVSTLELGDSALYLCASGGLAGAYEQYFGPGTRLTVT.